This T cell receptor (beta chain) was captured in a study of technical replicates of blood from a handful of donors. This CDR3 has 13 amino acids. The germline V gene encodes CDR1 SGHRS and CDR2 YFSETQ. The germline V and J ends were trimmed by 6 bases and 3 bases, with 10 bases remaining between them. Sequenced by immunoSEQ multiplex PCR; TCRdb stores in-frame clones only, minus some. The data contain tens of thousands of clones, roughly 94% of them singletons. Sequenced material: T cells isolated from PBMCs. The rearrangement links TRBV5-1 to TRBJ1-3; TRBD1 is a possible D gene (6 bases). The receptor comes from a human donor in good health. The CDR3 region has the DNA TGCGCCAGCACGGGGGGCAGTGGAAACACCATATATTTT. Residues: CASTGGSGNTIYF.